This T cell receptor beta chain was captured in a study of blood T cell repertoires in COVID-19. The CDR3 runs to 14 residues. Germline CDR1 SGHRS, CDR2 YFSETQ. V was pared by 3 bases and J by 0 bases, with 9 bases between. The repertoire was sequenced with immunoSEQ multiplex PCR; TCRdb's copy has only in-frame clones and lacks some. The top ten hold about 1.7% of the sample, which has fewer than 350,000 clones, under 90% seen once. Sample: PBMCs or T cells enriched from blood (not recorded which). The chain is built from TRBV5-1 and TRBJ1-1; a possible D gene is TRBD1 (6 bases). This TCR derives from a woman in her thirties or forties who had recovered from COVID-19. CDR3 sequence reads: CASSSDRMNTEAFF. The CDR3 nucleotides are TGCGCCAGCAGCTCGGACAGAATGAACACTGAAGCTTTCTTT.